Included here is one T cell receptor beta chain sequence, with context. Its antigen is currently unknown. The data derive from a study of T cells in localized non-small cell lung cancer. TCRdb keeps only in-frame clones here, not all; method: immunoSEQ multiplex PCR. The sample carries roughly 30,000 clones, approximately 91% recorded once. The V and J ends lost 3 bases and 6 bases respectively, with 15 bases between them. Germline loops: CDR1 KGHSH, CDR2 LQKENI. The CDR3 loop spans 14 amino acids. General study findings and limits: Only one tumor region was sequenced, so heterogeneity remains possible. Paired adjacent lung recovered a median roughly 60 of the top 100 tumor clones. With higher T cell density in blood came longer overall survival. Uninvolved adjacent lung showed peak T cell clonality, exceeding tumor.

The receptor was isolated from a female donor older than 55 with stage I lung adenocarcinoma. V gene TRBV18 combines with J gene TRBJ2-7; no definite D call. The specimen was peripheral blood, collected before any cancer treatment. In DNA, the CDR3 is TGTGCCAGCTCACCCTCGTCGGTCGGATCCGAGCAGTACTTC. Protein product: CASSPSSVGSEQYF.